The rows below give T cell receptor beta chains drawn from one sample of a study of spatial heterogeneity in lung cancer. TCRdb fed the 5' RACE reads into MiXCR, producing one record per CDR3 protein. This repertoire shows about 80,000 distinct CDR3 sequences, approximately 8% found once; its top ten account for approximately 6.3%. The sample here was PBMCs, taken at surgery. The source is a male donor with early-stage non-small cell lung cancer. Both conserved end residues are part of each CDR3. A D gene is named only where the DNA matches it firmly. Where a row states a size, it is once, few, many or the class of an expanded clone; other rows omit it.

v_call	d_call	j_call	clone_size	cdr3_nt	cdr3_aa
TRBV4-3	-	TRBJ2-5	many	TGCGCCAGCAGCCAAGATAGGAGCGTGGAGACCCAGTACTTC	CASSQDRSVETQYF
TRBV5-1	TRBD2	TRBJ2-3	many	TGCGCCAGCAGCTTGGGACTAGCGGGAGTCACAGATACGCAGTATTTT	CASSLGLAGVTDTQYF
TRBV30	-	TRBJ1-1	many	TGTGCCTGGAGTGAGGGTAACACTGAAGCTTTCTTT	CAWSEGNTEAFF
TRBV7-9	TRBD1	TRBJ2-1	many	TGTGCCAGCAGCTTTGGACAGGGTCACAATGAGCAGTTCTTC	CASSFGQGHNEQFF
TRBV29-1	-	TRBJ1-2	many	TGCAGCGTTGAATGGGGGATTAACTATGGCTACACCTTC	CSVEWGINYGYTF
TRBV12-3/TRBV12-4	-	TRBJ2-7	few	TGTGCCAGCAGTAGTCTCCTCGACCGCGAGCAGTACTTC	CASSSLLDREQYF
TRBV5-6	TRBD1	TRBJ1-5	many	TGTGCCAGCAGCTTGGCAGGGGGCGGGAGCAATCAGCCCCAGCATTTT	CASSLAGGGSNQPQHF
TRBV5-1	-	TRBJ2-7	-	TGCGCCAGCAGCTTGACTGGGACGGGCGAGCAGTACTTC	CASSLTGTGEQYF
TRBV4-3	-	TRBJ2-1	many	TGCGCCAGCAGCCAAGATTTGGGATCCTACAATGAGCAGTTCTTC	CASSQDLGSYNEQFF
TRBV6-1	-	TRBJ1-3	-	TGTGCCAGCAGTGAACGGAGGTTCGAAGTTAACACCATATATTTT	CASSERRFEVNTIYF
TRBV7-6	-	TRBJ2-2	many	TGTGCCAGCAGCTTAGCTAGCGGAGACCCCGGGGAGCTGTTTTTT	CASSLASGDPGELFF
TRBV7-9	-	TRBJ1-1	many	TGTGCCAGCGGACGAGGGGGCACTGAAGCTTTCTTT	CASGRGGTEAFF
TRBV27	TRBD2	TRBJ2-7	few	TGTGCCAGCAGTTTACTGGGACTAGCGGGACACGAGCAGTACTTC	CASSLLGLAGHEQYF
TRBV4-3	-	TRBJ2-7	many	TGCGCCAGCAGCCAAGGCCCTGGCGGACCCTACGAGCAGTACTTC	CASSQGPGGPYEQYF
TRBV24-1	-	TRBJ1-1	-	TGTGCCACCAGGGAGAACAGGGACACTGAAGCTTTCTTT	CATRENRDTEAFF
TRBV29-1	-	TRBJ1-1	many	TGCAGCGTTGCCCGTGGGGGCGCGGGGACTGAAGCTTTCTTT	CSVARGGAGTEAFF